This paragraph reports one T cell receptor beta chain. Its antigen is as yet unknown. The junction departs from the called germline gene at one end, perhaps through a read error. This CDR3 is 14 amino acids long. Germline V gene lookup returns CDR1 DFQATT and CDR2 SNEGSKA (reference sequence). These data come from a study of identical twins. Broader study findings: Donors were not followed over many years; analysis was cross-sectional. Compared with unrelated sharing, twin-shared out-of-frame alpha sequences had more low-probability sequences. Among monozygotic twins, out-of-frame TCR alpha sharing exceeded what models predicted. Out-of-frame beta sequences exhibited a weaker degree of excess twin sharing.

TCRdb fed the 5' RACE reads into MiXCR, producing one record per CDR3 protein. Seen here are around 1.7 million distinct CDR3 sequences, about 32% observed once, and the top ten hold approximately 0.29%. Sequenced: cord blood. The rearrangement links TRBV20-1 to TRBJ1-2; 8 bases agree with TRBD1. The sequence came from a newborn girl in good health. CDR3 nucleotides: TGCAGTGCTACAGGGGGCGAGCCTAACTATGGCCACACCTTC. Translated, it gives CSATGGEPNYGHTF.